A single T cell receptor beta chain is shown here with its context. The sample originates from a study of cytomegalovirus exposure and HLA in healthy donors. Trimming cost V 7 bases and J 3 bases; bases outside gene matches: 5. The germline V gene encodes CDR1 SQVTM and CDR2 ANQGSEA. This CDR3 contains 13 residues. PCR employed 60 Vbeta and 13 Jbeta primers. Clones were sequenced by immunoSEQ multiplex PCR, and TCRdb holds only the in-frame ones, with some missing. This repertoire shows fewer than 110,000 clones, roughly 70% found once; its top ten account for 12% to 15%. The sequenced sample consisted of PBMCs. This TCR was sampled from a woman aged 40 to 55 in good health and CMV-seropositive. V is TRBV29-1 and J is TRBJ1-5, with 8 bases that match TRBD1. The CDR3 DNA sequence: TGCAGCGCCGGGACAGGTTTCAATCAGCCCCAGCATTTT. This encodes CSAGTGFNQPQHF. The full variable domain, its missing parts supplied by reference TRBV29-1 and TRBJ1-5, is SAVISQKPSRDICQRGTSLTIQCQVDSQVTMMFWYRQQPGQSLTLIATANQGSEATYESGFVIDKFPISRPNLTFSTLTVSNMSPEDSSIYLCSAGTGFNQPQHFGDGTRLSIL.